The entry below describes one T cell receptor beta chain. The antigen remains undetermined. Sequencing was performed with immunoSEQ multiplex PCR; in TCRdb, only in-frame clones are kept and a portion is missing. This sample carries about 1.9 million clones, 80% to 95% of them seen once, and the ten largest clones take approximately 1.6%. This entry is derived from a study of shared clonotypes between healthy human individuals. Study-level results: Non-shared clonotypes were found to have lower generation probabilities than the clonotypes that were shared by all four of the sorted-subset donors.

The CDR3 length is 13 residues. Per the germline V gene, CDR1 is SQVTM and CDR2 is ANQGSEA. Between the trimmed V and J ends, which lost 5 bases and 4 bases, there was a span of 13 bases. Naive CD8 cells, CD45RO-negative and positively selected for CCR7, excluded terminally differentiated effector memory CD45RA+ cells. V and J are TRBV29-1 and TRBJ2-3; TRBD2 is a possible D gene (7 bases). The sample comprised naive CD8+ T cells from PBMCs. This TCR was recovered from a man aged 18 to 29 in good health. Some clones in this sample may be carry-over from other donors' samples. The DNA for the CDR3 is TGCAGCGTTCGAGGGGGGGCTCCAGATACGCAGTATTTT. Its translation is CSVRGGAPDTQYF.